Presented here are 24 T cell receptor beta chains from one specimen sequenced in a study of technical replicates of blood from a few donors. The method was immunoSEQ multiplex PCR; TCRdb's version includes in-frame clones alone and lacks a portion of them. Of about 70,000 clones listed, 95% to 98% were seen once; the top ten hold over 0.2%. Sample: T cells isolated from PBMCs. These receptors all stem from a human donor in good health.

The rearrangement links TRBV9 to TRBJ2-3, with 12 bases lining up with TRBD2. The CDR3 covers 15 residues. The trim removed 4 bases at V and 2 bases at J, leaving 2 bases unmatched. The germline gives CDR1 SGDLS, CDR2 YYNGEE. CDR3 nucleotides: TGTGCCAGCAGCAGGACTAGCGGGAACACAGATACGCAGTATTTT. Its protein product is CASSRTSGNTDTQYF.

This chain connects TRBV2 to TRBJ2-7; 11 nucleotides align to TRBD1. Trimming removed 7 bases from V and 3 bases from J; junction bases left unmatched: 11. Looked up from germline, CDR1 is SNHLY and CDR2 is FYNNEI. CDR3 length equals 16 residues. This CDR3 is CASMRTGGGFDYEQYF. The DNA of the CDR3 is TGTGCCAGCATGAGGACAGGGGGCGGATTTGACTACGAGCAGTACTTC.

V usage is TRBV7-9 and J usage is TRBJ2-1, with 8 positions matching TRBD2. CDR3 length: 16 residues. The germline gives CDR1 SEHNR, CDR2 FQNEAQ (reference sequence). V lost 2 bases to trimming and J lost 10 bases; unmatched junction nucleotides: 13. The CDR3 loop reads CASSLNEELAAREQFF. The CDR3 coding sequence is TGTGCCAGCAGCTTAAACGAGGAACTAGCGGCGCGAGAGCAGTTCTTC.

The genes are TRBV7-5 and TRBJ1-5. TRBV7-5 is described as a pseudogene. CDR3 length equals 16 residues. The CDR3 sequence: CVRSFGERVSNQPQHF. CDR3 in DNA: TGTGTCAGAAGCTTTGGGGAGAGGGTATCCAATCAGCCCCAGCATTTT.

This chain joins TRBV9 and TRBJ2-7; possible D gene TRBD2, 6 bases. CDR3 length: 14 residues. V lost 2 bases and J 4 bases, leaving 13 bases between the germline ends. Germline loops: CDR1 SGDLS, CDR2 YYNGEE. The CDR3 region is CASSVEGRGYEQYF. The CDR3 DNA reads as TGTGCCAGCAGCGTGGAGGGGAGAGGGTACGAGCAGTACTTC.

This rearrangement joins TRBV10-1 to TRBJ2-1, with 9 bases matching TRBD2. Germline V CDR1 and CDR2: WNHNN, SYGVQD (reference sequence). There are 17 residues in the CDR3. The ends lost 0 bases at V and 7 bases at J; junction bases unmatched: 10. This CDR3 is CASSESGRAGGGNEQFF. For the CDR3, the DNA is TGCGCCAGCAGTGAGTCTGGGAGAGCGGGAGGTGGAAATGAGCAGTTCTTC.

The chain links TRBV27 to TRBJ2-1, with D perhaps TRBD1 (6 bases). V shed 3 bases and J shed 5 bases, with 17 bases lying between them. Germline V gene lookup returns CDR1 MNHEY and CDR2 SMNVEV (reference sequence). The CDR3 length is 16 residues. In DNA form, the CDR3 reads TGTGCCAGCAGTTTCCGCCCCGGGACATTGGACAATGAGCAGTTCTTC. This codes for CASSFRPGTLDNEQFF.

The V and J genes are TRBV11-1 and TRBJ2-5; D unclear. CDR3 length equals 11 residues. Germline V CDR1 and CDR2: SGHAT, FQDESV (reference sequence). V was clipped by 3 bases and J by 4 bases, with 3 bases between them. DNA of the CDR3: TGTGCCAGCAGCTTTAGAGAGACCCAGTACTTC. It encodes CASSFRETQYF. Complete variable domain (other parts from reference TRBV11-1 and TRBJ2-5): EAEVAQSPRYKITEKSQAVAFWCDPISGHATLYWYRQILGQGPELLVQFQDESVVDDSQLPKDRFSAERLKGVDSTLKIQPAELGDSAMYLCASSFRETQYFGPGTRLLVL.

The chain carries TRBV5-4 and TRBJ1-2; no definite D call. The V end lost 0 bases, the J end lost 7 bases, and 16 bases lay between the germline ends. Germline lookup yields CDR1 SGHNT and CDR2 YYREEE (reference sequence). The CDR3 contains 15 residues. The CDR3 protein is CASSLDSLNYGGYTF. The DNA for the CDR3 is TGTGCCAGCAGCTTGGACTCCCTTAACTATGGTGGCTACACCTTC.

CDR3 sequence: CASSLGSTGSHEQYF. The DNA of the CDR3 is TGTGCCAGCAGCTTAGGCAGCACAGGGTCGCACGAGCAGTACTTC. The chain recombines TRBV11-2 with TRBJ2-7, with a tentative D call TRBD1 (6 bases). From germline, CDR1 is SGHAT and CDR2 FQNNGV. The CDR3 runs to 15 residues. V shed 1 base and J shed 5 bases, with 15 bases lying between them.

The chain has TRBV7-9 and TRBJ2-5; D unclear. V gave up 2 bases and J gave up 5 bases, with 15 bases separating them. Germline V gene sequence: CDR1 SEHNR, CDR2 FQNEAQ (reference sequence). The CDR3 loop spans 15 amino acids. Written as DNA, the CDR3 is TGTGCCAGCAGCTTATCTTCCGCCATAAGCGAGACCCAGTACTTC. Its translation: CASSLSSAISETQYF. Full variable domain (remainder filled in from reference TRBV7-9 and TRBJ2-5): DTGVSQNPRHKITKRGQNVTFRCDPISEHNRLYWYRQTLGQGPEFLTYFQNEAQLEKSRLLSDRFSAERPKGSFSTLEIQRTEQGDSAMYLCASSLSSAISETQYFGPGTRLLVL.

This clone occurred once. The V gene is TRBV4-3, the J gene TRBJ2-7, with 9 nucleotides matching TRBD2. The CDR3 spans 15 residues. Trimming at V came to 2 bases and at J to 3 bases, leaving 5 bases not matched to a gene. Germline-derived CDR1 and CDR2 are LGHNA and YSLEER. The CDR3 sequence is CASSQSPSGNYEQYF. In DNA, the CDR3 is TGCGCCAGCAGCCAATCACCTAGCGGGAACTACGAGCAGTACTTC.

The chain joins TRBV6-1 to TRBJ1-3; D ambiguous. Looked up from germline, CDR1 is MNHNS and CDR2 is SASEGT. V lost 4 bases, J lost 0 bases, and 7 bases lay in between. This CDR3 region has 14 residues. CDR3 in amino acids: CASSVAYSGNTIYF. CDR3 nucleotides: TGTGCCAGCAGTGTAGCATACTCTGGAAACACCATATATTTT.

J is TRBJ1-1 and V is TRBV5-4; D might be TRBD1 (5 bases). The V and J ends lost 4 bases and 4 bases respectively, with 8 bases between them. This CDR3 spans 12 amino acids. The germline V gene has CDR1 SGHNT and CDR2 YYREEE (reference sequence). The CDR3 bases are TGTGCCAGCAGCCTGACAGCCACTGAAGCTTTCTTT. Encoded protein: CASSLTATEAFF.

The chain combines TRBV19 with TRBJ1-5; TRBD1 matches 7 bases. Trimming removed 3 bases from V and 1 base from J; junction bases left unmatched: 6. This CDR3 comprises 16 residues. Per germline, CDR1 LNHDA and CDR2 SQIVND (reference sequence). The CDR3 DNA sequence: TGTGCCAGTAGTATTATAAGGGGGCTGAGCAATCAGCCCCAGCATTTT. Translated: CASSIIRGLSNQPQHF.

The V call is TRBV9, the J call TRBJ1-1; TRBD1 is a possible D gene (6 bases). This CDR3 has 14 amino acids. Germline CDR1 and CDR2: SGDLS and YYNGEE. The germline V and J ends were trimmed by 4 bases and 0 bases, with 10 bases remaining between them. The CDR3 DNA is TGTGCCAGCAGCTTATCAGGGGTGAACACTGAAGCTTTCTTT. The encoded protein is CASSLSGVNTEAFF.

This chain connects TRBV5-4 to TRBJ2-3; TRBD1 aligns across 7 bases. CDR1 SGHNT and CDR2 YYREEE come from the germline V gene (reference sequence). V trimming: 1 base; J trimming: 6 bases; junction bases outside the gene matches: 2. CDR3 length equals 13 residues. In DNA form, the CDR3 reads TGTGCCAGCAGCTTGCGAGGGGGCGATACGCAGTATTTT. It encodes CASSLRGGDTQYF.

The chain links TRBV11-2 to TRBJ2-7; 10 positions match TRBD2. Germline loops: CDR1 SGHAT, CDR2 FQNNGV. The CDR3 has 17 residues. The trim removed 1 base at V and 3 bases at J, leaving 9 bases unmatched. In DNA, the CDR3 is TGTGCCAGCAGCTTAGCCCCTAGCGGGAGAATCTTCTACGAGCAGTACTTC. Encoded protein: CASSLAPSGRIFYEQYF.

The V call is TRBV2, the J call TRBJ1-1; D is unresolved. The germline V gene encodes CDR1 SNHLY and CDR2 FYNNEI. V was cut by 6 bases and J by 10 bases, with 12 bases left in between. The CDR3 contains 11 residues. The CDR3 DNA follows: TGTGCCAGCAGCCCGGGAGGGCCAGCTTTCTTT. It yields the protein CASSPGGPAFF.

The CDR3 nucleotides read TGTGCCAGCAGCCCCGACTCGCCAAATGAGCAGTTCTTC. It encodes CASSPDSPNEQFF. The chain combines TRBV7-8 with TRBJ2-1; D unclear. This CDR3 is 13 amino acids long. V lost 5 bases, J lost 7 bases, and 12 bases lay in between. Germline V gene data show CDR1 as SGHVS and CDR2 as FQNEAQ.

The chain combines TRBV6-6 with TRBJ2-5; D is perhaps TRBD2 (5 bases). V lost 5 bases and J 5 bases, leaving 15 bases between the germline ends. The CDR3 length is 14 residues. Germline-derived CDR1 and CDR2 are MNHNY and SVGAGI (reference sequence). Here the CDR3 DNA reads TGTGCCAGCAGTCCGTATTCCCGCGGGGAGACCCAGTACTTC. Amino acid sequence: CASSPYSRGETQYF.

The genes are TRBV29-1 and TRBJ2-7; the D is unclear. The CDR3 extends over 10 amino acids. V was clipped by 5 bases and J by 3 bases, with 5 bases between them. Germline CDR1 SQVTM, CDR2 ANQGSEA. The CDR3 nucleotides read TGCAGCGTTCCAGGCTACGAGCAGTACTTC. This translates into CSVPGYEQYF.

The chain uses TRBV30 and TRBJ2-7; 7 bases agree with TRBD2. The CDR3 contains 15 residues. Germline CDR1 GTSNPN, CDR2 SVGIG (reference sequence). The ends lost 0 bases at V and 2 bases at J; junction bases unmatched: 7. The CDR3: CAWSVVAGIAYEQYF. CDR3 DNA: TGTGCCTGGAGTGTAGTAGCGGGCATAGCCTACGAGCAGTACTTC.

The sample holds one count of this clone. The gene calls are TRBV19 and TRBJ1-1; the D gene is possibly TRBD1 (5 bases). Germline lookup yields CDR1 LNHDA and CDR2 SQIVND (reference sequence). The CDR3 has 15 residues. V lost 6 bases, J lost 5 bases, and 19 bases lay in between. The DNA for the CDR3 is TGTGCCAGTAGGTGGTCTAGGGGAACTCCTACTGAAGCTTTCTTT. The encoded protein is CASRWSRGTPTEAFF.